Presented here are 10 T cell receptor beta chains from one specimen sequenced in a study of blood T cells in healthy people across ages. PCR was performed a second time for roughly 6 to 12 cycles using a sample-barcoded 5' primer and a J-beta primer mix. TCRdb fed the 5' RACE reads into MiXCR, producing one record per CDR3 protein. This repertoire shows about 840,000 distinct CDR3 sequences, about 27% found once; its top ten account for about 10%. These same data were also listed under a study on T cells of mothers and their children.

The sequenced sample consisted of blood. The receptors stem from a middle-aged woman in good health.

CDR3 sequence reads: CASSGIGQHNEQFF. CDR3 nucleotide sequence: TGTGCCAGCAGCGGAATAGGACAGCACAATGAGCAGTTCTTC. This chain uses TRBV21-1 with TRBJ2-1; TRBD1 is taken as the D call from the table, unchecked against the DNA. TRBV21-1 is given as a pseudogene. The length of the CDR3 is 14 residues.

The chain combines TRBV5-1 with TRBJ2-3, with 9 bases fitting TRBD2. The CDR3 extends over 17 amino acids. Trimming removed 1 base from V and 4 bases from J; junction bases left unmatched: 10. CDR1 is SGHRS and CDR2 is YFSETQ in the germline V gene. This chain's CDR3 is CASSLFGSGSFPDTQYF. The CDR3 DNA follows: TGCGCCAGCAGCTTGTTCGGTAGCGGGAGTTTCCCAGATACGCAGTATTTT.

This clonotype was counted at least ten times. The rearrangement links TRBV5-6 to TRBJ1-2; D uncertain. The CDR3 contains 13 residues. Germline lookup yields CDR1 SGHDT and CDR2 YYEEEE. Deletions cut 4 bases from V and 4 bases from J, with 11 bases between. The CDR3 DNA reads as TGTGCCAGCAGCATCCGGGATCCCTATGGCTACACCTTC. This codes for CASSIRDPYGYTF.

This clonotype was found many times. The gene calls are TRBV7-2 and TRBJ1-2, with TRBD1 matching over 7 bases. The CDR3 has 14 residues. Germline assignment: CDR1 SGHTA and CDR2 FQGNSA. The V and J ends lost 5 bases and 8 bases, in that order; junction bases with no gene match: 11. CDR3 in amino acids: CASSDNRGVKGYTF. In nucleotides, the CDR3 is TGTGCCAGCAGCGATAACAGGGGAGTTAAAGGCTACACCTTC.

This clonotype was seen a few times. Since a much larger clone is just one base distant, this may be a read error. The rearrangement uses TRBV27 and TRBJ1-2; D perhaps matches TRBD1 (6 bases). CDR1 MNHEY and CDR2 SMNVEV come from the germline V gene (reference sequence). This CDR3 is built from 14 residues. The V gene lost 4 bases and the J gene lost 7 bases, with 16 bases spanning the gap. The CDR3 region has the DNA TGTGCCAGCAGTTGTGGGGGCACATCTGGTGGCTACACCTTC. It codes for CASSCGGTSGGYTF.

The chain combines TRBV9 with TRBJ1-1, with 7 bases aligning to TRBD1. The CDR3 is 13 residues long. The germline gives CDR1 SGDLS, CDR2 YYNGEE. V dropped 4 bases and J dropped 6; count of bases not matched to a gene: 6. The CDR3 loop reads CASSPWDSSEAFF. CDR3 coding DNA: TGTGCCAGCAGCCCCTGGGACAGCTCTGAAGCTTTCTTT. Drawing the rest from reference TRBV9 and TRBJ1-1, the complete variable domain is DSGVTQTPKHLITATGQRVTLRCSPRSGDLSVYWYQQSLDQGLQFLIQYYNGEERAKGNILERFSAQQFPDLHSELNLSSLELGDSALYFCASSPWDSSEAFFGQGTRLTVV.

This chain links TRBV6-6 with TRBJ1-1; unclear D gene. This CDR3 spans 12 amino acids. Germline loops: CDR1 MNHNY, CDR2 SVGAGI (reference sequence). With 5 bases removed from V and 6 bases from J, the gap between germline ends came to 10 bases. The CDR3 loop is CASSPGRPEAFF. CDR3 coding DNA: TGTGCCAGCAGTCCCGGAAGACCTGAAGCTTTCTTT.

The chain combines TRBV7-9 with TRBJ2-4; 10 nucleotides line up with TRBD1. Germline values: CDR1 SEHNR, CDR2 FQNEAQ (reference sequence). The ends lost 4 bases at V and 13 bases at J; junction bases unmatched: 7. This CDR3 has 13 residues. The CDR3 sequence is CASSSGQGGKQYF. CDR3 DNA: TGTGCCAGCAGCTCCGGACAGGGGGGTAAGCAGTACTTC.

This clonotype was counted ten times or more. The chain joins TRBV4-2 to TRBJ2-1, with TRBD2 matching 7 bases. Unmatched junction bases numbered 7, after V lost 2 bases and J lost 0 bases. The germline gives CDR1 LGHNA, CDR2 YNFKEQ. This CDR3 has 17 amino acids. CDR3 DNA sequence: TGTGCCAGCAGCCAATTCGCAGGGACTACCTCCTACAATGAGCAGTTCTTC. Translating gives CASSQFAGTTSYNEQFF.

The CDR3 region is CSARDLAGGNYEQYF. The CDR3 DNA reads as TGCAGTGCTAGAGATCTGGCAGGGGGGAACTACGAGCAGTACTTC. The chain joins TRBV20-1 to TRBJ2-7; maybe TRBD1 (7 bases). V lost 0 bases, J lost 3 bases, and 15 bases lay in between. CDR3 length: 15 residues. Germline CDR1 is DFQATT and CDR2 is SNEGSKA (reference sequence).